This TCR beta chain was retrieved from a study of blood T cell repertoires in COVID-19. This clone has a single count. The length of the CDR3 is 15 residues. The V gene lost 1 base and the J gene lost 5 bases, with 15 bases spanning the gap. Germline assignment: CDR1 LGHDT and CDR2 YNNKEL (reference sequence). Sequencing used immunoSEQ multiplex PCR; TCRdb keeps in-frame clones, though not all of them. The profile shows 200,000 to 250,000 clones, roughly 80% of them singletons. This sequence originates from a woman aged 55 to 70 with acute or convalescent COVID-19. The sequencing sample was made of peripheral blood. The chain joins TRBV3-1 (or the pseudogene TRBV3-2) to TRBJ2-7, with D possibly matching TRBD1 (6 bases). The CDR3 DNA is TGTGCCAGCAGCCAAGGTCAGGGGCTGAGGAACGAGCAGTACTTC. Encoded protein: CASSQGQGLRNEQYF.